This T cell receptor (beta chain) was retrieved from a study of blood T cell repertoires in COVID-19 (TCRdb year 2020). For the study in its entirety: Samples from collaborators originated in the United States, Italy and Spain and spanned both the acute and convalescent phases of COVID-19. The repertoires were made available in a free public database intended to serve as a resource for research on the immune response to SARS-CoV-2. Sample metadata almost always included a de-identified subject ID, COVID-19 status, age in years and sex. Where available, HLA class I and class II types were obtained from metadata supplied by the sample provider rather than from assay-based typing. The samples were drawn from two sources: the first 160 participants of the ongoing ImmuneRACE study, and fewer than 1,500 subjects contributed by 6 global collaborators. The material from the prospective study consisted of cDNA or gDNA derived from T cells, B-cell-depleted T cells, or PBMCs. The dataset comprised deeply sampled blood TCRbeta repertoires from subjects exposed to, actively infected with, or recovered from COVID-19.

The CDR3 sequence holds 18 residues, the cysteine and phenylalanine included. The only DNA kept is the CDR3, 54 bases in frame from the first base. Via the germline V gene, CDR1 is SGHRS and CDR2 YFSETQ. V lost 2 bases and J lost 0 bases, and the count of bases not matched to a germline gene is 7. Notes on this clone: Its binding antigen is unknown. No per-base quality is available; no much larger clone lies one base away.

TCRbeta CDR3 regions were amplified from genomic DNA using the immunoSEQ Assay, a bias-controlled multiplex PCR. The paper's data handling went like this. Nucleated cell counts per sample were estimated from amplification of reference gene primers within the assay. To quantify the absolute abundance of each unique TCRbeta CDR3 rearrangement, sequence reads were collapsed and filtered. For each sample, productive Simpson clonality was calculated as the square root of Simpson's diversity index across productive rearrangements. TCRdb carries this immuneACCESS record with in-frame sequences only. Its versions omit some clonotypes, under half of them owing to an unresolved V gene in the studies checked, with the rest unexplained. V, J and clone size derive from that table, while D and trimming were established from the DNA sequence. Across this sample there are 170,000 or so clones, with over 75% seen only once. 6.5% of the sample rests with the top ten.

General findings and caveats noted by the study authors: The quantity of clinical and demographic metadata differed by source and by participant and was supplied without curation.

Each collaborating institution followed its own protocols to collect whole blood in K2EDTA tubes. For TCRbeta analysis, collaborators shipped samples as frozen whole blood, isolated PBMCs, or DNA extracted from either of those sample types. The rearranged segments are TRBV5-1 and TRBJ2-4, and 11 bases in between align with TRBD2. Input material: peripheral blood. This TCR was sampled from a man aged 65 to 79 with active or convalescent COVID-19. The CDR3 here reads CASSFLAGGRGAKNIQYF. The DNA is TGCGCCAGCAGCTTCCTAGCGGGGGGCCGGGGAGCCAAAAACATTCAGTACTTC.